This T cell receptor beta chain was recovered during a study of glioma-infiltrating T cells after dendritic cell vaccination (dated by TCRdb to the mid-2010s). A note on the overall study: Of the approximately 15 glioblastoma patients in the cohort, all drawn from Phase I and II dendritic cell vaccination trials, 9 were newly diagnosed and 6 had recurrent disease. Autologous tumor lysate-pulsed dendritic cell vaccination was administered to the patients between about 2003 and 2013. In glioblastoma patients vaccinated with dendritic cells, deep sequencing of TCR beta CDR3 regions served to measure the amount of tumor-infiltrating lymphocytes and to compare repertoires between tumor and blood. The vaccine was prepared from monocyte-derived dendritic cells that were cultured for approximately seven days with IL-4 and GM-CSF and then pulsed overnight with autologous tumor lysate. Survival after dendritic cell vaccination was correlated with TCR sequencing metrics such as TIL content and the overlap between tumor and blood repertoires. Each patient got three intradermal injections of the dendritic cell vaccine, spaced at biweekly intervals, in the arm below the axilla. Broader findings and caveats from the paper: The three-group TCR overlap response model was described as speculative and requiring prospective validation. TCR clonality showed no direct relationship with survival, which suggests that a diverse polyclonal response may matter. Higher estimated pretreatment TIL content predicted longer time to progression and overall survival after dendritic cell vaccination. The cohort was small and heterogeneous, few patients had complete blood and tumor sets, and even fewer had initial-recurrent tumor pairs.

Using the immunoSEQ assay, TCRB CDR3 regions were amplified from roughly 2.1 micrograms of genomic DNA, or from all available DNA when less than that was on hand. The multiplex PCR relied on 60 forward primers for TCR V beta segments and 13 reverse primers for J beta segments. Synthetic control templates were spiked into each sample at limiting dilution to estimate reads per starting template. Sequencing produced 87 bp reads on the Illumina HiSeq System. Per the original workflow: PCR and sequencing errors were removed by a nearest neighbor algorithm that merged closely related sequences. TCR overlap was defined as the percentage of unique tumor TCR beta sequences that were also present in the same patient's peripheral blood. Entries here come from immuneACCESS through TCRdb and include only in-frame sequences with V and J called. Some clones fail to appear in such tables; in the studies checked, an unresolved V gene covers under half of the shortfall, and the cause of the remainder is unknown. V, J and clone size reflect that table, while D and trimming were determined from the DNA. For this sample there are 65,000 to 80,000 clones; roughly 84% appear just once. Jointly, the top ten make up 2% to 2.5% of the sample.

The CDR3 runs 12 amino acids, cysteine and phenylalanine included. Just CDR3 DNA is preserved here, 36 bases in frame from base 1. At the junction V is shortened by 0 bases and J by 7 bases, with 7 bases in between. The CDR1 and CDR2 encoded by the germline V gene (reference sequence) are SGHKS and YYEKEE. The sample's time point label is to be understood as: after dendritic cell vaccination, including at tumor progression/relapse. Selection of patients required sufficient residual fresh-frozen tumor tissue and over two years of available survival data. Although molecular status otherwise differed among the glioblastoma patients, no patient had an isocitrate dehydrogenase mutation. PBMC were collected before vaccination, two weeks after the third vaccination, and at tumor progression when it occurred. The Qiagen DNeasy Blood extraction Kit was used to extract genomic DNA. Concerning this clone: This receptor's antigen is unknown. Base qualities are not provided; no much larger clone lies one nucleotide away.

This TCR came from a human donor with glioblastoma. The source was blood, collected after dendritic cell vaccination. Recombination linked TRBV5-5 to TRBJ1-1; a tentative D match to TRBD1 spans 5 bases. Here is the DNA: TGTGCCAGCAGCTTGGAGGGGATTGAAGCTTTCTTT. Its amino acids are CASSLEGIEAFF.